This paragraph reports one TCR beta chain. The data were taken from a study of blood T cell repertoires in COVID-19. Looking at the study overall: PBMCs, B-cell-depleted T cells, or T cells provided the cDNA or gDNA that made up the material.

Original processing notes: Reference gene primer amplification gave estimated nucleated cell counts. The assay was immunoSEQ multiplex PCR, and TCRdb's table has in-frame clones only and misses some. V, J and clone size were drawn from that table, and D and trimming were deduced from the DNA. There are approximately 450,000 clones in the sample; 70% to 90% occur only once, and roughly 2% lies in the top ten. Recruits, aged 18 to 89 years, lived in 24 US areas. Participants' own reports of clinical history determined their cohort assignment. The germline CDR1 and CDR2 sequences are WNHNN and SYGVQD (reference sequence). V was clipped by 1 base and J by 2 bases; unmatched bases: 6. This CDR3 is built from 16 residues.

Sequencing input: PBMCs or T cells enriched from blood (not recorded which). This receptor was taken from a woman aged 18-35 years with acute COVID-19. The chain couples TRBV10-1 to TRBJ2-3; TRBD2 matches 7 bases. The CDR3 here is CASSEYPAGSTDTQYF. CDR3 nucleotide sequence: TGCGCCAGCAGTGAGTATCCAGCGGGGTCCACAGATACGCAGTATTTT.